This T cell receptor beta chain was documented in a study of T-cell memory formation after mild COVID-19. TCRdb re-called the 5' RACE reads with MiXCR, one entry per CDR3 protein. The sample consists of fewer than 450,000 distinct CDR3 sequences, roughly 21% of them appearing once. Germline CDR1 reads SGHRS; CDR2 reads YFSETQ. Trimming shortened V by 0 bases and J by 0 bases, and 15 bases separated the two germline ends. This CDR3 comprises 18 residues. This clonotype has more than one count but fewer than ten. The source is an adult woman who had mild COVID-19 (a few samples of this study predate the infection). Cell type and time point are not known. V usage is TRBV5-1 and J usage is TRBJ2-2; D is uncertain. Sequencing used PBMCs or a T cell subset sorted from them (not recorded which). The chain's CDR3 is CASSLEGFDPPNTGELFF. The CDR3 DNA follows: TGCGCCAGCAGCTTGGAAGGGTTTGACCCTCCGAACACCGGGGAGCTGTTTTTT.